Following are 23 T cell receptor beta chains from one sample sequenced in a study of beta chain features in type 1 diabetes. The investigators reverse transcribed all of the isolated RNA, so they sequenced expressed TCRB transcripts. TCRdb keeps only in-frame clones here, not all; method: immunoSEQ multiplex PCR. This table has more than 350,000 clones, about an eighth appearing once. The sequenced sample was naive CD4+ T cells from blood. The receptor source for this set is a woman aged 18-29 years in good health.

The chain employs TRBV10-3 and TRBJ2-7, with TRBD2 matching over 10 bases. CDR1 is ENHRY and CDR2 is SYGVKD in the germline V gene. With V trimmed by 7 bases and J by 2 bases, 8 bases remained unmatched. This CDR3 is 15 amino acids long. The CDR3 spells CAIKQSGRATYEQYF. CDR3 DNA sequence: TGTGCCATCAAGCAGAGCGGGAGGGCTACCTACGAGCAGTACTTC.

This sequence joins TRBV7-9 and TRBJ1-1; 10 nucleotides align to TRBD1. CDR3 length equals 14 residues. Germline lookup yields CDR1 SEHNR and CDR2 FQNEAQ (reference sequence). Trimming removed 5 bases from V and 4 bases from J; junction bases left unmatched: 4. In DNA, the CDR3 is TGTGCCAGCAGCCCGGGACAGGGGTTCACTGAAGCTTTCTTT. This gives the protein CASSPGQGFTEAFF.

The chain combines TRBV7-8 with TRBJ2-1; no reliable D call. Germline V gene data show CDR1 as SGHVS and CDR2 as FQNEAQ. V lost 3 bases, J lost 0 bases, and 6 bases lay in between. The length of the CDR3 is 14 residues. The CDR3 bases are TGTGCCAGCAGCTTCTCTACCTCCTACAATGAGCAGTTCTTC. Protein sequence: CASSFSTSYNEQFF.

The chain combines TRBV4-3 with TRBJ2-3; tentative D call: TRBD2 (6 bases). The V and J ends lost 2 bases and 6 bases respectively, with 18 bases between them. Germline CDR1 and CDR2: LGHNA and YSLEER. This CDR3 has 16 amino acids. The chain's CDR3 is CASSQHLASPSDTQYF. CDR3 DNA sequence: TGCGCCAGCAGCCAACACCTAGCGTCGCCGTCGGATACGCAGTATTTT.

This clone was observed a few times. The chain has TRBV7-2 and TRBJ1-4; no firm D call. Germline V gene data show CDR1 as SGHTA and CDR2 as FQGNSA. The ends were cut back, 1 base at V and 5 bases at J, with 5 bases in the middle. The CDR3 has 13 amino acids. This chain's CDR3 is CASSLGANEKLFF. Written as DNA, the CDR3 is TGTGCCAGCAGCTTAGGGGCCAATGAAAAACTGTTTTTT. The entire variable domain, with the rest obtained from reference TRBV7-2 and TRBJ1-4, is as follows: GAGVSQSPSNKVTEKGKDVELRCDPISGHTALYWYRQSLGQGLEFLIYFQGNSAPDKSGLPSDRFSAERTGGSVSTLTIQRTQQEDSAVYLCASSLGANEKLFFGSGTQLSVL.

This clone was counted only a few times. V gene TRBV14 combines with J gene TRBJ1-2; D is ambiguous. The CDR3 covers 14 residues. CDR1 and CDR2 (germline): SGHDN, FVKESK. V was trimmed by 1 base and J by 5 bases, leaving 11 bases between them. CDR3 sequence reads: CASSQVGRPYGYTF. The CDR3 DNA sequence: TGTGCCAGCAGCCAAGTGGGCAGGCCGTATGGCTACACCTTC.

This clone was detected only a few times. The chain is built from TRBV2 and TRBJ2-2, with D uncertain. V was trimmed by 1 base and J by 6 bases, leaving 3 bases between them. CDR1 is SNHLY, CDR2 FYNNEI, per germline. This CDR3 has 12 residues. Here the CDR3 reads CASSEEPGELFF. The CDR3 nucleotides are TGTGCCAGCAGTGAAGAACCCGGGGAGCTGTTTTTT. The whole variable domain, remainder taken from reference TRBV2 and TRBJ2-2, is EPEVTQTPSHQVTQMGQEVILRCVPISNHLYFYWYRQILGQKVEFLVSFYNNEISEKSEIFDDQFSVERPDGSNFTLKIRSTKLEDSAMYFCASSEEPGELFFGEGSRLTVL.

This chain connects TRBV4-1 to TRBJ2-5, with D possibly being TRBD1 or TRBD2 (7 bases each). The CDR3 spans 18 residues. Trimming cost V 0 bases and J 6 bases, with 23 bases left between them. Per the germline V gene, CDR1 is MGHRA and CDR2 is YSYEKL. The chain's CDR3 is CASSQEGGLAGVPQTQYF. DNA of the CDR3: TGCGCCAGCAGCCAAGAAGGGGGCCTTGCGGGGGTCCCGCAGACCCAGTACTTC.

V and J are TRBV7-8 and TRBJ1-1, with no clear D. This CDR3 has 13 amino acids. Germline CDR1 SGHVS, CDR2 FQNEAQ. Trimming cost V 1 base and J 1 base, with 4 bases left between them. CDR3 region: CASSLVPNTEAFF. DNA of the CDR3: TGTGCCAGCAGCTTAGTTCCGAACACTGAAGCTTTCTTT.

This clone was counted between two and nine times. Other DNA sequences in the sample encode the same CDR3. The chain employs TRBV7-2 and TRBJ2-5, with D tentatively TRBD2 (5 bases). The germline V gene has CDR1 SGHTA and CDR2 FQGNSA. The V gene lost 0 bases and the J gene lost 4 bases, with 9 bases spanning the gap. CDR3 length equals 14 residues. CDR3 in DNA: TGTGCCAGCAGCTTAGCTGGGAGTGGAGAGACCCAGTACTTC. This codes for CASSLAGSGETQYF.

The V gene is TRBV28, the J gene TRBJ1-4, with D hard to call. Germline lookup yields CDR1 MDHEN and CDR2 SYDVKM. The V gene lost 3 bases and the J gene lost 4 bases, with 9 bases spanning the gap. This CDR3 spans 14 amino acids. CDR3: CASSLDGRNEKLFF. In DNA, the CDR3 is TGTGCCAGCAGTTTGGATGGCCGTAATGAAAAACTGTTTTTT.

This rearrangement joins TRBV29-1 to TRBJ2-5; 7 nucleotides align to TRBD2. The J segment lost 2 bases and the V segment lost 8 bases, leaving 11 bases of the junction unmatched. This CDR3 region has 14 residues. Germline-derived CDR1 and CDR2 are SQVTM and ANQGSEA. In nucleotides, the CDR3 is TGCAGCTCTGGGCGAGCACTAGCGCAAGAGACCCAGTACTTC. Residues: CSSGRALAQETQYF.

This clone was recorded a few times. This same CDR3 is encoded by further DNA sequences in the sample. The rearrangement uses TRBV29-1 and TRBJ2-3; D is ambiguous. CDR1 is SQVTM, CDR2 ANQGSEA, per germline. Between the trimmed V and J ends, which lost 4 bases and 1 base, there was a span of 12 bases. This CDR3 spans 14 amino acids. The CDR3 loop is CSVATRRGTDTQYF. The CDR3 nucleotides are TGCAGCGTTGCAACCCGTCGAGGCACAGATACGCAGTATTTT.

The chain has TRBV7-3 and TRBJ2-3, with D unresolved. Trimming shortened V by 1 base and J by 1 base, and 6 bases separated the two germline ends. Germline assignment: CDR1 SGHTA and CDR2 FQGTGA. The CDR3 consists of 14 residues. The CDR3 loop reads CASSLKRGTDTQYF. CDR3 in DNA: TGTGCCAGCAGCTTAAAACGCGGCACAGATACGCAGTATTTT.

The rearrangement uses TRBV9 and TRBJ2-3; TRBD1 agrees at 11 bases. Germline CDR1 is SGDLS and CDR2 is YYNGEE. CDR3 length: 14 amino acids. Trimming took 3 bases from V and 5 from J; bases not matched to a gene: 2. CDR3: CASSAGTGGDTQYF. DNA of the CDR3: TGTGCCAGCAGCGCTGGGACAGGGGGAGATACGCAGTATTTT.

This clone was counted a few times. The chain employs TRBV4-3 and TRBJ2-3; D gene uncertain. V lost 0 bases and J lost 2, with 6 bases in between. This CDR3 is 14 amino acids long. The germline CDR1 and CDR2 sequences are LGHNA and YSLEER. The CDR3 reads CASSQEPYTDTQYF. The CDR3, as DNA: TGCGCCAGCAGCCAAGAACCCTACACAGATACGCAGTATTTT.

This clone was seen more than once but under ten times. The CDR3 region has the DNA TGCGCCAGCAGCCAAATAGCGGGGGACACCTACGAGCAGTACTTC. It is translated as CASSQIAGDTYEQYF. V and J are TRBV4-3 and TRBJ2-7, with 9 bases lining up with TRBD2. V shed 2 bases and J 2 bases; nucleotides not matched to a gene: 4. CDR1 LGHNA and CDR2 YSLEER come from the germline V gene. The CDR3 contains 15 residues.

This clone was seen more than once but under ten times. The V call is TRBV7-3, the J call TRBJ2-1; 8 bases agree with TRBD2. This CDR3 is built from 14 residues. CDR1 SGHTA and CDR2 FQGTGA come from the germline V gene. Germline trimming cut 2 bases from V and 8 bases from J; bases unmatched to any gene: 5. The CDR3 sequence is CASSLDGRAHEQFF. Written as DNA, the CDR3 is TGTGCCAGCAGCTTAGACGGGAGGGCGCATGAGCAGTTCTTC.

This clone has at least ten counts. The rearrangement links TRBV14 to TRBJ2-3; D not certain. CDR3 length equals 11 residues. Germline-derived CDR1 and CDR2 are SGHDN and FVKESK. The V end was cut by 8 bases, the J end by 6 bases, with 9 bases between. CDR3 sequence (DNA): TGTGCCAGCGCGCAGACTGATACGCAGTATTTT. Residues: CASAQTDTQYF.

This clone appeared a few times. This rearrangement joins TRBV7-2 to TRBJ2-5, with TRBD2 identical over 10 bases. Germline V gene data show CDR1 as SGHTA and CDR2 as FQGNSA. This CDR3 has 15 residues. V shed 2 bases, J shed 1 base, and the junction held 1 base outside the gene matches. Written as DNA, the CDR3 is TGTGCCAGCAGCTTAAAGCGGGGGGGCCAAGAGACCCAGTACTTC. Translated, it gives CASSLKRGGQETQYF.

The chain employs TRBV7-2 and TRBJ2-1; perhaps TRBD1 as D (5 bases). CDR1 SGHTA and CDR2 FQGNSA come from the germline V gene. The CDR3 runs 15 residues. V lost 1 base and J 0 bases, leaving 7 bases between the germline ends. The CDR3 DNA reads as TGTGCCAGCAGCTTAGTTAGGGGCTCCTACAATGAGCAGTTCTTC. This translates into CASSLVRGSYNEQFF.

This chain uses TRBV7-2 with TRBJ1-2; D gene unclear. V was cut by 1 base and J by 5 bases, with 14 bases left in between. The germline V gene has CDR1 SGHTA and CDR2 FQGNSA. The CDR3 contains 15 residues. The CDR3 DNA is TGTGCCAGCAGCTTAGTACCAGATAAGAGTTATGGCTACACCTTC. It codes for CASSLVPDKSYGYTF.

This clone was seen only a few times. The rearrangement links TRBV29-1 to TRBJ1-2, with D hard to call. The CDR3 loop spans 11 amino acids. Germline values: CDR1 SQVTM, CDR2 ANQGSEA. DNA for the CDR3: TGCATAACACGAGAAGGGCAAGGCTACACCTTC. This codes for CITREGQGYTF.